Listed here are 5 T cell receptor beta chains from one sample, sequenced in a study of CD8+ T cells in alopecia areata. The sample's treatment: oral pan-JAK inhibitor, 5-10 mg twice daily. In each case, RNA was isolated and then reverse transcribed into cDNA as the sequencing template. Some clones are missing from TCRdb's copy, which holds only in-frame ones; the method was immunoSEQ multiplex PCR. The sample consists of 95,000 to 100,000 clones, 55% to 75% of them appearing once. This specimen was CD8+ T cells sorted from blood, taken at approximately week 55, from a patient treated with tofacitinib. The receptors were gathered from a human donor with alopecia areata.

The rearrangement uses TRBV9 and TRBJ1-1; the D gene is possibly TRBD1 (6 bases). Germline assignment: CDR1 SGDLS and CDR2 YYNGEE. V was clipped by 1 base and J by 3 bases, with 13 bases between them. This CDR3 is 15 amino acids long. The CDR3 sequence is CASSVNSQGHTEAFF. In nucleotides, the CDR3 is TGTGCCAGCAGCGTAAATAGCCAGGGGCACACTGAAGCTTTCTTT.

The chain is built from TRBV29-1 and TRBJ1-1; no reliable D call. Per germline, CDR1 SQVTM and CDR2 ANQGSEA. Trimming took 7 bases from V and 8 from J, leaving 17 bases between them. The CDR3 has 12 amino acids. The DNA for the CDR3 is TGCAGCGGAGTGGATCCAGGATCGGAAGCTTTCTTT. Protein product: CSGVDPGSEAFF.

J is TRBJ2-7 and V is TRBV15, with unresolved D. The CDR3 has 15 residues. Trimming took 5 bases from V and 2 from J, leaving 16 bases between them. Germline CDR1 reads LNHNV; CDR2 reads YYDKDF (reference sequence). The CDR3 DNA follows: TGTGCCACCAGCCCAGATTCGACCGTAACCTACGAGCAGTACTTC. This sequence encodes CATSPDSTVTYEQYF.

The sample holds a few counts of this clone. This chain links TRBV7-9 with TRBJ2-7; D could derive from TRBD1 or TRBD2 (6 bases each). The length of the CDR3 is 13 residues. The germline gives CDR1 SEHNR, CDR2 FQNEAQ (reference sequence). V was pared by 5 bases and J by 9 bases, with 17 bases between. In DNA form, the CDR3 reads TGTGCCAGCAGCGGAGGGGGAGAGACAGCGCAGTACTTC. Protein product: CASSGGGETAQYF.

The chain is built from TRBV9 and TRBJ2-7, with TRBD2 matching 10 bases. Germline loops: CDR1 SGDLS, CDR2 YYNGEE. The CDR3 sequence is 15 residues long. Germline trimming cut 0 bases from V and 6 bases from J; bases unmatched to any gene: 6. CDR3 residues: CASSVEASGGAEQYF. DNA for the CDR3: TGTGCCAGCAGCGTAGAAGCAAGCGGGGGGGCCGAGCAGTACTTC.